Below are 16 T cell receptor beta chains sequenced from a single sample in a study of control samples from healthy donors and cancer patients. Libraries were prepared by immunoSEQ multiplex PCR; TCRdb keeps only in-frame clonotypes and omits some of them. The data contain 150,000 to 200,000 clones, almost 90% of them seen just once; the ten biggest clones take up nearly 5%. What was sequenced was blood. The origin of the receptors is a woman aged 30 to 39 in good health.

V gene TRBV12-3 or TRBV12-4 combines with J gene TRBJ1-1; D unresolved. The CDR3 spans 13 residues. V was clipped by 5 bases and J by 1 base, with 8 bases between them. CDR3 loop: CASSGTENTEAFF. CDR3 bases: TGTGCCAGCAGTGGCACAGAGAACACTGAAGCTTTCTTT.

The V gene is TRBV28, the J gene TRBJ1-3; D unresolved. The CDR3 extends over 14 amino acids. Trimming pared 2 bases from V and 1 base from J, leaving 6 bases between. Germline V lookup: CDR1 MDHEN, CDR2 SYDVKM. The CDR3 sequence is CASSLDASGNTIYF. The CDR3 DNA reads as TGTGCCAGCAGTTTAGATGCGTCTGGAAACACCATATATTTT. The complete variable domain, with remaining parts taken from reference TRBV28 and TRBJ1-3, reads DVKVTQSSRYLVKRTGEKVFLECVQDMDHENMFWYRQDPGLGLRLIYFSYDVKMKEKGDIPEGYSVSREKKERFSLILESASTNQTSMYLCASSLDASGNTIYFGEGSWLTVV.

The CDR3 DNA reads TGCAGCGTTAGGAGGTATAACAATGAGCAGTTCTTC. Translation gives CSVRRYNNEQFF. V is TRBV29-1 and J is TRBJ2-1; maybe TRBD2 (5 bases). Per the germline V gene, CDR1 is SQVTM and CDR2 is ANQGSEA. The germline V and J ends were trimmed by 5 bases and 5 bases, with 10 bases remaining between them. The CDR3 spans 12 residues.

The V gene is TRBV18, the J gene TRBJ1-2; D not resolved. Germline lookup yields CDR1 KGHSH and CDR2 LQKENI. V lost 0 bases to trimming and J lost 1 base, with 6 bases between them. This CDR3 has 14 residues. CDR3: CASSPPNLNYGYTF. The CDR3, as DNA: TGTGCCAGCTCACCACCGAACCTTAACTATGGCTACACCTTC. Supplemented by reference TRBV18 and TRBJ1-2, the full variable domain reads NAGVMQNPRHLVRRRGQEARLRCSPMKGHSHVYWYRQLPEEGLKFMVYLQKENIIDESGMPKERFSAEFPKEGPSILRIQQVVRGDSAAYFCASSPPNLNYGYTFGSGTRLTVV.

V and J are TRBV7-8 and TRBJ2-1; 7 bases are a match to TRBD1. Germline-derived CDR1 and CDR2 are SGHVS and FQNEAQ. Trimming took 3 bases from V and 3 from J; bases not matched to a gene: 5. This CDR3 has 15 residues. DNA for the CDR3: TGTGCCAGCAGCTTTGAATCAGGGGGCTACAATGAGCAGTTCTTC. It is translated as CASSFESGGYNEQFF.

The rearrangement joins TRBV19 to TRBJ1-5; D is unresolved. Germline V CDR1 and CDR2: LNHDA, SQIVND (reference sequence). The CDR3 runs to 16 residues. Trimming removed 6 bases at V and 4 bases at J, with 19 bases between. The CDR3 DNA sequence: TGTGCCAGTAGGCGAAGTACGGACGGACGAAATCAGCCCCAGCATTTT. Its translation is CASRRSTDGRNQPQHF.

CDR3 bases: TGCGCCAGCAGCCAAGAGGCCGACAGGGCCTATGGCTACACCTTC. As protein: CASSQEADRAYGYTF. The chain recombines TRBV4-1 with TRBJ1-2, with 7 bases matching TRBD1. This CDR3 is 15 amino acids long. The ends lost 0 bases at V and 4 bases at J; junction bases unmatched: 5. Per germline, CDR1 MGHRA and CDR2 YSYEKL.

V and J are TRBV18 and TRBJ2-1, with D maybe TRBD2 (6 bases). There are 14 residues in the CDR3. Germline CDR1 reads KGHSH; CDR2 reads LQKENI. Trimming removed 3 bases from V and 9 bases from J, with 15 bases in between. The CDR3 reads CASSPGTPPGEQFF. The CDR3 nucleotides are TGTGCCAGCTCACCCGGGACTCCCCCCGGTGAGCAGTTCTTC.

The V and J genes are TRBV3-1 (or the pseudogene TRBV3-2) and TRBJ2-4, with D uncertain. Trimming left V 1 base short and J 0 bases short, with 13 bases between. Germline V gives CDR1 LGHDT, CDR2 YNNKEL (reference sequence). CDR3 size: 17 residues. The CDR3 region is CASSQGANTLAKNIQYF. DNA of the CDR3: TGTGCCAGCAGCCAAGGGGCAAACACACTAGCCAAAAACATTCAGTACTTC.

The V gene is TRBV7-9, the J gene TRBJ2-7; 9 nucleotides align to TRBD1. Germline CDR1 reads SEHNR; CDR2 reads FQNEAQ (reference sequence). V gave up 4 bases and J gave up 5 bases; unmatched junction bases: 6. This CDR3 has 14 residues. The DNA for the CDR3 is TGTGCCAGCAGCTCGGGACAGGGTGTCGACGAGCAGTACTTC. Translating it yields CASSSGQGVDEQYF.

The chain joins TRBV10-3 to TRBJ2-2; maybe TRBD2 (6 bases). CDR3 length: 18 amino acids. Germline V gives CDR1 ENHRY, CDR2 SYGVKD. V lost 11 bases to trimming and J lost 5 bases, with 30 bases between them. Here the CDR3 DNA reads TGTGCCCCAAAAAGGCCCCTCAACGACGGAGGGAGTACCGGGGAGCTGTTTTTT. This translates into CAPKRPLNDGGSTGELFF.

This rearrangement joins TRBV20-1 to TRBJ1-2, with D tentatively TRBD1 (6 bases). The CDR3 totals 14 residues. V gave up 3 bases and J gave up 4 bases, with 15 bases separating them. CDR1 and CDR2 (germline): DFQATT, SNEGSKA (reference sequence). CDR3 in DNA: TGCAGTGCTAGTGAGGGGGGCGTGGGCTATGGCTACACCTTC. It codes for CSASEGGVGYGYTF.

This clone was seen repeatedly, ten times or more. CDR3 sequence reads: CAISESTGVLAGVSEQYF. CDR3 sequence (DNA): TGTGCCATCAGTGAGTCGACAGGGGTACTAGCGGGAGTCTCCGAGCAGTACTTC. This chain joins TRBV10-3 and TRBJ2-7, with TRBD2 identical over 11 bases. The germline CDR1 and CDR2 sequences are ENHRY and SYGVKD. The CDR3 is 18 residues long. Unmatched junction bases numbered 13, after V lost 0 bases and J lost 6 bases.

This sequence joins TRBV25-1 and TRBJ2-3, with D perhaps given as TRBD1 or TRBD2 (5 bases each). Per germline, CDR1 MGHDK and CDR2 SYGVNS. Between the trimmed V and J ends, which lost 1 base and 1 base, there was a span of 18 bases. CDR3 length: 18 amino acids. CDR3: CASSESPVGRGGTDTQYF. The CDR3 DNA sequence: TGTGCCAGCAGTGAATCACCGGTTGGGCGAGGGGGCACAGATACGCAGTATTTT.

The chain joins TRBV18 to TRBJ2-5, with TRBD2 as a possible D gene (6 bases). Germline-derived CDR1 and CDR2 are KGHSH and LQKENI. Trimming took off 6 bases at V and 5 bases at J, with 25 bases between the two ends. The length of the CDR3 is 17 residues. In DNA form, the CDR3 reads TGTGCCAGCTCTCGAAGCCTCGGTGCGGGACCAAAGGAGACCCAGTACTTC. Residues: CASSRSLGAGPKETQYF.

This CDR3 reads CASSEPSRSVRNEQFF. The CDR3 DNA reads as TGTGCCAGCAGTGAACCCTCGCGGTCCGTGCGCAATGAGCAGTTCTTC. The J gene is TRBJ2-1, the V gene TRBV6-1; D gene unclear. This CDR3 is built from 16 residues. V dropped 2 bases and J dropped 6 bases, with 17 bases sitting between them. Germline values: CDR1 MNHNS, CDR2 SASEGT.